The subject of this entry is one T cell receptor (beta chain). The antigen is undetermined. The source of the sample is a study of shared clonotypes between healthy human individuals. Clones were sequenced by immunoSEQ multiplex PCR, and TCRdb holds only the in-frame ones, with some missing. The data contain just over 2,000,000 clones, about 95% of them seen just once; the ten biggest clones take up 0.13%. The length of the CDR3 is 13 residues. J was trimmed by 8 bases and V by 4 bases; bases with no gene match: 6. The V gene's germline CDR1 is LNHDA and CDR2 SQIVND (reference sequence). Study outcomes and limitations: A handful of donors showed sharing of about 4.8% of naive CD4 clonotypes. The study generally estimated greater richness for naive than memory subsets.

The sequenced material came from naive CD4+ T cells sorted from blood. The sample's subset: CD45RA+ positively selected. This receptor was taken from a man aged 18 to 35 in good health. The chain links TRBV19 to TRBJ1-2; 8 bases line up with TRBD1. The CDR3 sequence: CASSRQGNSGYTF. The CDR3 DNA reads TGTGCCAGTAGTAGACAGGGGAATTCCGGCTACACCTTC.